A selection of T cell receptor beta chains follows, all from one sample in a study of blood T cell repertoires in COVID-19. The table came from immunoSEQ multiplex PCR; TCRdb's copy has only in-frame clones and leaves some out. Among roughly 70,000 clones listed, over 70% were seen once. Sequencing was done on a sample of peripheral blood. The receptor source for this set is a man in his 70s who had recovered from COVID-19. CDR3s include the opening cysteine and the closing phenylalanine or tryptophan. Each record gives: clone size, V gene, CDR3 length, J gene, D gene, CDR3 DNA, CDR3 protein. The D gene is left open where the match is weak. Clone sizes are given selectively: once, few, many, or a class where the clone is expanded.

.	TRBV12-2	16	TRBJ1-1	.	TGTGCAAGTCGCATAACCGGGACAGGAGCGAACACTGAAGCTTTCTTT	CASRITGTGANTEAFF
.	TRBV29-1	15	TRBJ2-5	TRBD2	TGCAGCGTTGGTAGGACTAGCGGAACTCAAGAGACCCAGTACTTC	CSVGRTSGTQETQYF
.	TRBV11-2	16	TRBJ2-1	.	TGTGCCAGCAGCTTAGGTCCGGGGTCCCCCTACAATGAGCAGTTCTTC	CASSLGPGSPYNEQFF
.	TRBV7-9	13	TRBJ1-2	TRBD1	TGTGCCAGCAGCTTAGGGGACAGGGCGGGCTACACCTTC	CASSLGDRAGYTF
few	TRBV4-1	16	TRBJ2-6	.	TGCGCCAGCAGACAGGGATCAGGTTCTGGGGCCAACGTCCTGACTTTC	CASRQGSGSGANVLTF
.	TRBV28	15	TRBJ1-1	TRBD1	TGTGCCAGCAGTCAGACAGGGGCAGGGGACACTGAAGCTTTCTTT	CASSQTGAGDTEAFF
.	TRBV7-8	13	TRBJ2-1	TRBD1	TGTGCCAGCAGCCACAGGGGGCCGGAGGAGCAGTTCTTC	CASSHRGPEEQFF
.	TRBV11-3	18	TRBJ1-3	TRBD1	TGTGCCAGCAGCTACACTCGACAGGGACCCCGGTCTGGAAACACCATATATTTT	CASSYTRQGPRSGNTIYF
.	TRBV28	16	TRBJ2-1	TRBD2	TGTGCCAGCAGTCCCGGGACCGCCGGGAGGAACAATGAGCAGTTCTTC	CASSPGTAGRNNEQFF
.	TRBV3-1/TRBV3-2	15	TRBJ2-5	.	TGTGCCAGCAGCCAATCTACGGCGGGAAAAGAGACCCAGTACTTC	CASSQSTAGKETQYF
few	TRBV29-1	14	TRBJ1-4	TRBD1	TGCAGCGTTGAAGATTCGGGACAGCGGGAAAAACTGTTTTTT	CSVEDSGQREKLFF
.	TRBV6-5	14	TRBJ2-4	.	TGTGCCAGCAGGGGTTCCCAGGGAAGCAACATTCAGTACTTC	CASRGSQGSNIQYF
.	TRBV5-1	14	TRBJ2-7	.	TGCGCCAGCAGCCCGCCAGGCAGGGGCTACGAGCAGTACTTC	CASSPPGRGYEQYF
.	TRBV30	15	TRBJ1-5	.	TGTGCCTGGAGTGATGTACAAGGGAGGTCTCAGCCCCAGCATTTT	CAWSDVQGRSQPQHF
.	TRBV19	15	TRBJ1-4	TRBD1	TGTGCCAGTAACACGGGACAGGGCGGCCATGAAAAACTGTTTTTT	CASNTGQGGHEKLFF
few	TRBV2	15	TRBJ1-5	TRBD1	TGTGCCAGCAGTGAAGTACAGGGGTCGGATCAGCCCCAGCATTTT	CASSEVQGSDQPQHF
.	TRBV5-6	14	TRBJ1-4	TRBD1	TGTGCCAGCAGCTTTCGACAGGGTGGTGAAAAACTGTTTTTT	CASSFRQGGEKLFF
.	TRBV19	16	TRBJ1-1	TRBD1	TGTGCCAGTAGTATTAGGGCCCCGGGACAGGGGAATAGGGCTTTCTTT	CASSIRAPGQGNRAFF
once	TRBV19	11	TRBJ1-1	.	TGTGCCAGTAGATACAGGGCGGAAGCTTTCTTT	CASRYRAEAFF
.	TRBV5-4	16	TRBJ2-2	TRBD2	TGTGCCAGCAGCTCCGGGACTAGCGGGAGGACCGGGGAGCTGTTTTTT	CASSSGTSGRTGELFF
.	TRBV5-1	16	TRBJ1-6	.	TGCGCCAGCAGCTTGAACCCAGGATCCTATAATTCACCCCTCCACTTT	CASSLNPGSYNSPLHF
.	TRBV5-4	18	TRBJ2-3	TRBD2	TGTGCCAGCAGCAGGCCTAGCGGGAGGGGCTTCAGCACAGATACGCAGTATTTT	CASSRPSGRGFSTDTQYF
.	TRBV4-2	14	TRBJ1-5	.	TGTGCCAGCAGCCAAGATCAGGAGGATCAGCCCCAGCATTTT	CASSQDQEDQPQHF
.	TRBV6-2/TRBV6-3	16	TRBJ1-5	.	TGTGCCAGCAGTTACCCCGGACGGCGGGGGAATCAGCCCCAGCATTTT	CASSYPGRRGNQPQHF
.	TRBV7-2	15	TRBJ1-4	TRBD1	TGTGCCAGCAGCGGACAGGCGAACCTTAATGAAAAACTGTTTTTT	CASSGQANLNEKLFF
few	TRBV3-1/TRBV3-2	15	TRBJ1-1	TRBD1	TGTGCCAGCAGCAAGGGACAGGGCGTCATCACTGAAGCTTTCTTT	CASSKGQGVITEAFF
.	TRBV2	13	TRBJ1-3	.	TGTGCCAGCAGACAGGAATCTGGAAACACCATATATTTT	CASRQESGNTIYF
.	TRBV6-5	15	TRBJ2-1	TRBD2	TGTGCCAGCCTGCGGGAGAGAGACCTTTACAATGAGCAGTTCTTC	CASLRERDLYNEQFF
.	TRBV7-2	16	TRBJ2-5	TRBD1	TGTGCCAGCAGCCAAACCCGTACAGGGGGCATGGAGACCCAGTACTTC	CASSQTRTGGMETQYF
.	TRBV6-2/TRBV6-3	16	TRBJ2-7	TRBD2	TGTGCCAGCAGTGATGGACTAGCTGGGGCCGGGGACGAGCAGTACTTC	CASSDGLAGAGDEQYF
.	TRBV4-3	17	TRBJ2-2	.	TGCGCCAGCAGCCAAGGATCGTCGGGGCGGGGCACCGGGGAGCTGTTTTTT	CASSQGSSGRGTGELFF
.	TRBV7-9	15	TRBJ2-3	TRBD2	TGTGCCAGCAGCGCCCCGGGACTAGGGACAGATACGCAGTATTTT	CASSAPGLGTDTQYF
.	TRBV5-1	15	TRBJ2-2	TRBD1	TGCGCCAGCAGCTTGGCGACAGGGCGGGCCGGGGAGCTGTTTTTT	CASSLATGRAGELFF
.	TRBV28	14	TRBJ2-7	TRBD1	TGTGCCACCGTCAGCGGGACAGGGGCTATCGAGCAGTACTTC	CATVSGTGAIEQYF
.	TRBV30	14	TRBJ2-7	.	TGTGCCTGGAGTTACCTGGCCCGTGCCTACGAGCAGTACTTC	CAWSYLARAYEQYF
.	TRBV7-8	16	TRBJ2-3	TRBD2	TGTGCCAGCAGTCCGTTAGCGGGGAGGAGCACAGATACGCAGTATTTT	CASSPLAGRSTDTQYF
.	TRBV7-9	19	TRBJ2-1	.	TGTGCCAGCAGCGTCGTGGCAGGGCAGGGGTTAGCCGGTTACAATGAGCAGTTCTTC	CASSVVAGQGLAGYNEQFF
once	TRBV24-1	13	TRBJ1-1	.	TGTGCCACCAGAGCCGCCCAGAACACTGAAGCTTTCTTT	CATRAAQNTEAFF
.	TRBV11-3	16	TRBJ2-2	TRBD1	TGTGCCAGCAGCGGGAGGGACAGGGGGCACACCGGGGAGCTGTTTTTT	CASSGRDRGHTGELFF
.	TRBV5-1	14	TRBJ1-5	.	TGCGCCAGCAGCTCGGGGACACGGAATCAGCCCCAGCATTTT	CASSSGTRNQPQHF
.	TRBV19	13	TRBJ2-7	.	TGTGCCAGTAGTATAGGACAGGTCAACGAGCAGTACTTC	CASSIGQVNEQYF
.	TRBV19	13	TRBJ2-7	.	TGTGCCAGTAGGGGCTCCATAACCTACGAGCAGTACTTC	CASRGSITYEQYF
.	TRBV5-1	14	TRBJ2-3	.	TGCGCCAGCAGCTTGGCGGACTCCACAGATACGCAGTATTTT	CASSLADSTDTQYF
.	TRBV10-1	14	TRBJ2-1	.	TGCGCCAGCAGTGAGTCCGGCTCCTACAATGAGCAGTTCTTC	CASSESGSYNEQFF
.	TRBV30	13	TRBJ1-5	TRBD1	TGTGCCTGGAGCAGGGGGCTAAACCAGCCCCAGCATTTT	CAWSRGLNQPQHF
.	TRBV12-3/TRBV12-4	12	TRBJ2-5	TRBD1	TGTGCCAGCGGGGACAGAAAAGAGACCCAGTACTTC	CASGDRKETQYF
once	TRBV18	13	TRBJ2-3	.	TGTGCCAGCTCACTGGGCAGCACAGATACGCAGTATTTT	CASSLGSTDTQYF
.	TRBV19	15	TRBJ1-2	TRBD1	TGTGCCAGTATTCCAGACAGGGGGCGCGCCTATGGCTACACCTTC	CASIPDRGRAYGYTF
.	TRBV9	16	TRBJ2-7	TRBD2	TGTGCCAGCAGCGTAGGGGCGGGAGCGAGGAGCTACGAGCAGTACTTC	CASSVGAGARSYEQYF
.	TRBV28	15	TRBJ1-5	.	TGTGCCAGCAGTTTATCTGGGGGGATAGGTCAGCCCCAGCATTTT	CASSLSGGIGQPQHF